These 22 T cell receptor beta chains were all obtained from the same sample, sequenced in a study of blood T cells in healthy people across ages. The authors ran a second PCR of 7 to 11 cycles using a sample-barcoded 5' primer and a J-beta primer mix. TCRdb redid the calling of the 5' RACE reads with MiXCR, one entry per CDR3 protein. The table has about 1.6 million distinct CDR3 sequences, roughly 32% seen once. The sample comprised blood. These receptors were collected from a young woman in good health.

The sample holds many counts of this clonotype. The rearrangement links TRBV12-3 or TRBV12-4 to TRBJ2-7; weak D call: TRBD2 (6 bases). Trimming took 2 bases from V and 4 from J, leaving 18 bases between them. There are 16 residues in the CDR3. CDR3 region: CASSLSSGGVRYEQYF. CDR3 DNA: TGTGCCAGCAGTTTAAGTAGCGGAGGGGTACGGTACGAGCAGTACTTC.

The table lists this clonotype with a few counts. V is TRBV29-1 and J is TRBJ1-1, with D perhaps matching TRBD1 (5 bases). The CDR3 runs to 12 residues. V was cut by 4 bases and J by 4 bases, with 10 bases left in between. Germline CDR1 SQVTM, CDR2 ANQGSEA. The CDR3 loop is CSVALGTTEAFF. The CDR3 DNA sequence: TGCAGCGTTGCCCTGGGGACCACTGAAGCTTTCTTT.

In this sample, this clonotype turned up many times. The chain combines TRBV12-3 or TRBV12-4 with TRBJ2-7; D is possibly TRBD2 (5 bases). Trimming cost V 8 bases and J 3 bases, with 8 bases left between them. The CDR3 sequence is 11 residues long. CDR3 nucleotides: TGTGCCAGCGAGGGAAGCTACGAGCAGTACTTC. The encoded protein is CASEGSYEQYF.

The chain employs TRBV30 and TRBJ1-2; a weak D match, TRBD1 (6 bases). Germline CDR1 reads GTSNPN; CDR2 reads SVGIG (reference sequence). This CDR3 comprises 14 residues. V lost 0 bases and J lost 4, with 12 bases in between. As DNA, the CDR3 is TGTGCCTGGAGTGTACAGGGTGTCGGCTATGGCTACACCTTC. It translates to CAWSVQGVGYGYTF.

The genes are TRBV14 and TRBJ2-6; D is possibly TRBD2 (6 bases). The CDR3 covers 21 residues. Germline V CDR1 and CDR2: SGHDN, FVKESK. Trimming removed 0 bases at V and 0 bases at J, with 21 bases between. The CDR3 reads CASSQDRVSGLSSSGANVLTF. The CDR3, as DNA: TGTGCCAGCAGCCAAGATCGGGTTAGCGGATTATCTAGCTCTGGGGCCAACGTCCTGACTTTC.

The chain uses TRBV30 and TRBJ1-6; no clear D gene. The germline CDR1 and CDR2 sequences are GTSNPN and SVGIG (reference sequence). The ends were cut back, 3 bases at V and 10 bases at J, with 13 bases in the middle. CDR3 length: 13 residues. The CDR3 protein is CAWSGYPRSPLHF. In DNA, the CDR3 is TGTGCCTGGAGCGGGTACCCTCGGTCACCCCTCCACTTT.

This clonotype has only a few counts. The rearrangement uses TRBV6-5 and TRBJ1-2, with unresolved D. Germline V gene data show CDR1 as MNHEY and CDR2 as SVGAGI. The V gene lost 6 bases and the J gene lost 8 bases, with 19 bases spanning the gap. This CDR3 region has 14 residues. The CDR3 here is CASSFADQAGGYTF. DNA of the CDR3: TGTGCCAGCAGCTTTGCGGACCAAGCGGGGGGCTACACCTTC.

The chain combines TRBV3-1 with TRBJ1-2, with a possible D match to TRBD1 (5 bases). This CDR3 spans 14 amino acids. Germline V CDR1 and CDR2: LGHDT, YNNKEL (reference sequence). V was trimmed by 0 bases and J by 8 bases, leaving 13 bases between them. The CDR3 nucleotides are TGTGCCAGCAGCCAAGATGGGGGGAATCGCGGCTACACCTTC. Its protein product is CASSQDGGNRGYTF.

The gene calls are TRBV9 and TRBJ2-2, with TRBD2 identical over 12 bases. V lost 5 bases to trimming and J lost 4 bases; unmatched junction nucleotides: 6. The CDR3 loop spans 16 amino acids. CDR1 SGDLS and CDR2 YYNGEE come from the germline V gene. In nucleotides, the CDR3 is TGTGCCAGCAGATCACTAGCGGGAGGACCCACCGGGGAGCTGTTTTTT. Translation gives CASRSLAGGPTGELFF.

This clonotype has only a few counts. This chain uses TRBV7-9 with TRBJ2-7; 9 positions match TRBD2. Germline-derived CDR1 and CDR2 are SEHNR and FQNEAQ (reference sequence). CDR3 size: 14 residues. Germline trimming cut 7 bases from V and 6 bases from J; bases unmatched to any gene: 10. As DNA, the CDR3 is TGTGCCAGCATCCCGGCGGGAGGGCAAAGCGAGCAGTACTTC. Its protein is CASIPAGGQSEQYF.

This clonotype was seen more than once but under ten times. A much bigger clone sits one base away, suggesting this may be a read error. The chain joins TRBV7-6 to TRBJ2-7; TRBD1 is a possible D gene (6 bases). With 1 base removed from V and 3 bases from J, the gap between germline ends came to 10 bases. The CDR3 is made up of 14 amino acids. The germline CDR1 and CDR2 sequences are SGHVS and FNYEAQ. The CDR3 sequence: CASSLEQGHYEQYF. CDR3 coding DNA: TGTGCCAGCAGCTTAGAACAGGGCCACTACGAGCAGTACTTC.

This clonotype showed up many times. The CDR3 here is CASSEGALRGGDTQYF. The DNA of the CDR3 is TGTGCCAGCAGTGAAGGAGCCCTCCGGGGGGGAGATACGCAGTATTTT. The chain uses TRBV6-1 and TRBJ2-3, with 8 bases that match TRBD2. Unmatched junction bases numbered 8, after V lost 1 base and J lost 5 bases. CDR1 and CDR2 (germline): MNHNS, SASEGT. The CDR3 runs 16 residues.

This clonotype occurred once. V gene TRBV7-9 combines with J gene TRBJ1-2; no clear D gene. The ends were cut back, 1 base at V and 0 bases at J, with 12 bases in the middle. The CDR3 totals 16 residues. Germline V gene lookup returns CDR1 SEHNR and CDR2 FQNEAQ (reference sequence). The CDR3 loop is CASSLVGAGANYGYTF. DNA for the CDR3: TGTGCCAGCAGCTTAGTAGGAGCAGGCGCTAACTATGGCTACACCTTC.

Worth noting for this clonotype: Possible read error: a much larger clone is one base away. This chain joins TRBV12-3 or TRBV12-4 and TRBJ2-3; the D gene is possibly TRBD2 (5 bases). CDR3 length equals 13 residues. In nucleotides, the CDR3 is TGTGCCAGCAGTTTTGAGGGTCCAGATACGGAGTATTTT. Translated, it gives CASSFEGPDTEYF.

The chain couples TRBV10-3 to TRBJ2-3, with a possible D match to TRBD1 (6 bases). The ends were cut back, 2 bases at V and 6 bases at J, with 15 bases in the middle. This CDR3 has 15 amino acids. The V gene's germline CDR1 is ENHRY and CDR2 SYGVKD. The DNA of the CDR3 is TGTGCCATCAGTGAGGGGGGCACAGCCGGGGATACGCAGTATTTT. Its protein product is CAISEGGTAGDTQYF.

This chain connects TRBV20-1 to TRBJ1-1; the D gene is possibly TRBD1 (6 bases). Germline-derived CDR1 and CDR2 are DFQATT and SNEGSKA (reference sequence). This CDR3 is 13 amino acids long. Trimming took off 3 bases at V and 3 bases at J, with 11 bases between the two ends. The CDR3 sequence: CSARGASDTEAFF. The CDR3 bases are TGCAGTGCTAGGGGGGCTTCGGACACTGAAGCTTTCTTT.

This clonotype was counted a few times. One end of the junction varies from germline; a read error may be responsible. The chain links TRBV18 to TRBJ2-3, with TRBD1 as a possible D gene (6 bases). CDR3 length: 17 amino acids. Per germline, CDR1 KGHSH and CDR2 LQKENI. The CDR3: CASPPTLTGTGTDTQYF. The CDR3, as DNA: TGTGCCAGCCCACCAACCCTTACAGGGACCGGCACAGATACGCAGTATTTT.

CDR3 in amino acids: CASSPARAGGTDTQYF. The CDR3 region has the DNA TGTGCCAGCTCACCCGCGCGAGCGGGGGGCACAGATACGCAGTATTTT. The rearrangement uses TRBV18 and TRBJ2-3; 8 bases match TRBD2. V lost 3 bases to trimming and J lost 1 base; unmatched junction nucleotides: 6. This CDR3 is 16 amino acids long. Per the germline V gene, CDR1 is KGHSH and CDR2 is LQKENI. Using reference TRBV18 and TRBJ2-3 for the parts outside the CDR3, the full variable domain is NAGVMQNPRHLVRRRGQEARLRCSPMKGHSHVYWYRQLPEEGLKFMVYLQKENIIDESGMPKERFSAEFPKEGPSILRIQQVVRGDSAAYFCASSPARAGGTDTQYFGPGTRLTVL.

This clonotype was detected ten times or more. This sequence joins TRBV5-1 and TRBJ1-2; D uncertain. CDR3 length equals 13 residues. Trimming left V 0 bases short and J 4 bases short, with 7 bases between. Germline V gene sequence: CDR1 SGHRS, CDR2 YFSETQ. CDR3 DNA sequence: TGCGCCAGCAGCTTGGGGACGGGCTATGGCTACACCTTC. This gives the protein CASSLGTGYGYTF.

In its sample, this clonotype was seen a few times. The chain links TRBV3-1 to TRBJ2-3; 7 nucleotides agree with TRBD2. V trimming: 0 bases; J trimming: 1 base; junction bases outside the gene matches: 16. The CDR3 totals 20 residues. Per germline, CDR1 LGHDT and CDR2 YNNKEL (reference sequence). DNA for the CDR3: TGTGCCAGCAGCCAAGAACGGACCCGTAAGGAGGGGAGGGGCACAGATACGCAGTATTTT. It is translated as CASSQERTRKEGRGTDTQYF.

The chain links TRBV28 to TRBJ2-7; D ambiguous. The CDR3 has 13 amino acids. Germline-derived CDR1 and CDR2 are MDHEN and SYDVKM. Between the trimmed V and J ends, which lost 2 bases and 6 bases, there was a span of 11 bases. The CDR3 is CASSLPRPFEQYF. In DNA form, the CDR3 reads TGTGCCAGCAGTTTACCCAGGCCCTTCGAGCAGTACTTC.

This clonotype was detected many times. The chain carries TRBV20-1 and TRBJ2-1; TRBD2 matches at 9 bases. The CDR3 runs to 16 residues. V lost 3 bases to trimming and J lost 7 bases; unmatched junction nucleotides: 13. Germline V CDR1 and CDR2: DFQATT, SNEGSKA (reference sequence). As DNA, the CDR3 is TGCAGTGCTAGGATTCCCTGGGGCGGGAGGGGAAATGAGCAGTTCTTC. Translated: CSARIPWGGRGNEQFF.